This T cell receptor (beta chain) was identified during a study of T cell responses to AZD1222 COVID-19 vaccine. Study-level findings and limits: Nearly half of the spike-specific TCRs reportedly recognize variant regions that carry no mutations. After the peak T cell response, and only then, were repertoires sampled.

Using immunoSEQ multiplex PCR, the repertoire was profiled, and TCRdb retains in-frame clones only, with some absent. The data contain 130,000 or so clones, around 94% of them singletons. A remark on this clone: The antigen remains undetermined.

The receptor was derived from an adult in good health. Sequenced here: peripheral blood, sampled on day 0 of AZD1222 vaccination.

CDR3 region: CASSFGTVKETQYF. The DNA of the CDR3 is TGCGCCAGCAGCTTCGGGACGGTGAAAGAGACCCAGTACTTC. V gene TRBV5-1 combines with J gene TRBJ2-5, with D possibly being TRBD1 or TRBD2 (5 bases each). V was shortened by 2 bases and J by 3 bases, with 11 bases between the two germline ends. The CDR3 is 14 amino acids. Germline V gene lookup returns CDR1 SGHRS and CDR2 YFSETQ.